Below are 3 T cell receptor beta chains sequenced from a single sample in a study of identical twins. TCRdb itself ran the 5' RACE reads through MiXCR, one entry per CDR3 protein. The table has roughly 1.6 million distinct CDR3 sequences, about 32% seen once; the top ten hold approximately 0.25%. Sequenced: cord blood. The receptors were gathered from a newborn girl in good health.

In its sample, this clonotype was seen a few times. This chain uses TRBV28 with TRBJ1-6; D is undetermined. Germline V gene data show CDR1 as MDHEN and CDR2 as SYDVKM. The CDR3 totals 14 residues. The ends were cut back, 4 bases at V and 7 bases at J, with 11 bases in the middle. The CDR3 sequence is CASSSPQTNSPLHF. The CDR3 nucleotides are TGTGCCAGCAGTTCCCCGCAGACAAATTCACCCCTCCACTTT.

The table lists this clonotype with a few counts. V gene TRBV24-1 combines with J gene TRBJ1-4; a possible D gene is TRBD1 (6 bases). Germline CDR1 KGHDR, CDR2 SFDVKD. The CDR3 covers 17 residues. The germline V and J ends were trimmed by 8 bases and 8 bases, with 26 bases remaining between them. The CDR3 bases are TGTGCCACCAACCCCGGGGGGACACGTGACGGGAAGGAAAAACTGTTTTTT. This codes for CATNPGGTRDGKEKLFF.

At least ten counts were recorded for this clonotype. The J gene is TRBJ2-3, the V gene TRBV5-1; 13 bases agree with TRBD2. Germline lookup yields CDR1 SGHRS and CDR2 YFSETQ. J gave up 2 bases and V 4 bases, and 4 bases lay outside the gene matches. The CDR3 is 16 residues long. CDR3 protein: CASSQGLAGLTDTQYF. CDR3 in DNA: TGCGCCAGCAGCCAGGGACTAGCGGGGCTCACAGATACGCAGTATTTT. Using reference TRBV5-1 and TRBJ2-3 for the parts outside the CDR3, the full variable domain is KAGVTQTPRYLIKTRGQQVTLSCSPISGHRSVSWYQQTPGQGLQFLFEYFSETQRNKGNFPGRFSGRQFSNSRSEMNVSTLELGDSALYLCASSQGLAGLTDTQYFGPGTRLTVL.